This T cell receptor (beta chain) originates from a study of T cells in lung cancer brain metastases. General study results and limits: Fragmented FFPE DNA may have left the infiltrating repertoire incompletely captured.

Trimming took 1 base from V and 9 from J, leaving 13 bases between them. CDR1 SGHTA and CDR2 FQGTGA come from the germline V gene. The CDR3 sequence is 14 residues long. Clones were read by immunoSEQ multiplex PCR, and TCRdb kept only the in-frame ones, dropping some. The sample lists under 5,000 clones, 87% occurring once. As concerns this clone: Its antigen is as yet unknown.

The chain couples TRBV7-3 to TRBJ2-1; a weak D match, TRBD2 (7 bases). The source of this sequence is a woman aged 45-59 years with non-small cell lung cancer. Specimen: tumor tissue from the primary lung tumor. The CDR3 DNA follows: TGTGCCAGCAGCTTAAGCTTGGCGGGGGCTGAGCAGTTCTTC. It is translated as CASSLSLAGAEQFF.